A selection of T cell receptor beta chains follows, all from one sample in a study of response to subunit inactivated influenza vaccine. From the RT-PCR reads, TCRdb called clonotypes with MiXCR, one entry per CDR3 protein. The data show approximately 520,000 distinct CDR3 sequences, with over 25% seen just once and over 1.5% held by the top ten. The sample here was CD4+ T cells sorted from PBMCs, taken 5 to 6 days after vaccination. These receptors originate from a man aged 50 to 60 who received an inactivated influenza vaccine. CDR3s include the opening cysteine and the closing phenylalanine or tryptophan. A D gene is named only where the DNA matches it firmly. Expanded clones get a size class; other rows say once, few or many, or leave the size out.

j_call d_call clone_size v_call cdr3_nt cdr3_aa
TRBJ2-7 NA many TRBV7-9 TGTGCCAGCAGCTTATCGGTGGGACCCTACGAGCAGTACTTC CASSLSVGPYEQYF
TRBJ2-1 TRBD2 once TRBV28 TGTGCCAGCAAAGGAGCGGGAGCCACGGGGAATGAGCAGTTCTTC CASKGAGATGNEQFF
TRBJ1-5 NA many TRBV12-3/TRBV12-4 TGTGCCAGCAGTCTCTCGGTAGAGCCCCAGCATTTT CASSLSVEPQHF
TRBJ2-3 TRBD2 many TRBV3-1 TGTGCCAGCAGCCGGACTAGCCGCACAGATACGCAGTATTTT CASSRTSRTDTQYF
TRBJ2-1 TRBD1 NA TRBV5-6 TGTGCCAGCAGCTTGGCCTTGGGGACAGGTGCTTACAATGAGCAGTTCTTC CASSLALGTGAYNEQFF
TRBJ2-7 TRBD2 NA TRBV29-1 TGCAGCGTGGACGGGACTAGCGGGCGCTACGAGCAGTACTTC CSVDGTSGRYEQYF
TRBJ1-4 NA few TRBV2 TGTGCCAGCTCTGGGAGGCAGGGTGGCGAAAAACTGTTTTTT CASSGRQGGEKLFF
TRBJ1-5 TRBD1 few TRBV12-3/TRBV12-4 TGTGCCAGCAGTTTAAGATCAGGGGGCAGTCAGCCCCAGCATTTT CASSLRSGGSQPQHF
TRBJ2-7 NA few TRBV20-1 TGCAGTGCTAGTGATGGCGGGAATAACGAGCAGTACTTC CSASDGGNNEQYF
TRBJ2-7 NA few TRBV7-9 TGTGCCAGCAGCTTATTTGGCGCGGACTCCTACGAGCAGTACTTC CASSLFGADSYEQYF
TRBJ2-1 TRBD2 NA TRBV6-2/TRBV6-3 TGTGCCAGCAGCCGGGGACTAGCGGGAGGACACTACAATGAGCAGTTCTTC CASSRGLAGGHYNEQFF
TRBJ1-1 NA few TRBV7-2 TGTGCCAGCAGCTTAGGTGGGGGGGCGCTTGAAGCTTTCTTT CASSLGGGALEAFF
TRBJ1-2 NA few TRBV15 TGTGCCACCAGCAGGTCGCTGGGGAGAGCTAACTATGGCTACACCTTC CATSRSLGRANYGYTF
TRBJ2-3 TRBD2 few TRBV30 TGTGCCTGGAGTGTAGCGGGGGCTACCACAGATACGCAGTATTTT CAWSVAGATTDTQYF
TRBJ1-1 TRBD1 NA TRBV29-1 TGCAGCGTTGGGGGACAGTCCGGGAATGCCGCTTTCTTT CSVGGQSGNAAFF
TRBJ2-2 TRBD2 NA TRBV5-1 TGCGCCAGCCGATCTAGCGGGGGCACCGGGGAGCTGTTTTTT CASRSSGGTGELFF
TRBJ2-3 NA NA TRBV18 TGTGCCAGCTCACCAAGGGCTTATGGCACAGATACGCAGTATTTT CASSPRAYGTDTQYF
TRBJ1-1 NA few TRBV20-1 TGCAGTGCCCTCGGGGGCCAGAACACTGAAGCTTTCTTT CSALGGQNTEAFF
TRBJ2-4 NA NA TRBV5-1 TGCGCCAGCAGCTTGGAAGGAGGGAGAAACATTCAGTACTTC CASSLEGGRNIQYF
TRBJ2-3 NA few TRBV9 TGTGCCAGCAGCGAAATAGTACCGACAGATACGCAGTATTTT CASSEIVPTDTQYF
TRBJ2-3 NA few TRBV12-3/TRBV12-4 TGTGCCAGCAGGGAACTAGCTACAGATACGCAGTATTTT CASRELATDTQYF
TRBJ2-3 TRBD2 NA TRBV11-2 TGTGCCAGCAGCCTTACGGGGGGGGCCTGGGATACGCAGTATTTT CASSLTGGAWDTQYF
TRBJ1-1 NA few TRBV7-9 TGTGCCAGCAGCTTAGCGCTTGTCAGGGGAGCCCCTGAAGCTTTCTTT CASSLALVRGAPEAFF
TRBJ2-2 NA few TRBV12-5 TGTGCTAGTGGTTTGGTACTCGGGGAAGCCGGGGAGCTGTTTTTT CASGLVLGEAGELFF
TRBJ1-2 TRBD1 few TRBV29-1 TGCAGCGTTGCGCCCGGGACAGGGGGGGTTGGCTACACCTTC CSVAPGTGGVGYTF
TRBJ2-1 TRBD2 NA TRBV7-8 TGTGCCAGCAGCCTGGGGACTAGCGCCGACAATGAGCAGTTCTTC CASSLGTSADNEQFF
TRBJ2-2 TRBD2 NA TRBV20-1 TGCAGTGCTTTTAGCGGGGGGAACACCGGGGAGCTGTTTTTT CSAFSGGNTGELFF
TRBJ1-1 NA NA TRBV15 TGTGCCACCAGTAGTATACCCGGGGCGGGAGCTTTCTTT CATSSIPGAGAFF
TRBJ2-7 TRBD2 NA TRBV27 TGTGCCAGCAGTTTATCTACTAGCGGGAGCTCCTACGAGCAGTACTTC CASSLSTSGSSYEQYF
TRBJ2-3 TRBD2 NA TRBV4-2 TGTGCCAGCAGCCAAGGGACTAGCGGGGGTATACAGTATTTT CASSQGTSGGIQYF
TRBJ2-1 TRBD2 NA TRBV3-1 TGTGCCAGCAGCCAAGATAGTAGCGGACTAGCAGCCTACAATGAGCAGTTCTTC CASSQDSSGLAAYNEQFF
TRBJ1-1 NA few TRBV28 TGTGCCAGCAGTTTGATAAGGCCTAGGGGCGGTGGGGCTGAAGCTTTCTTT CASSLIRPRGGGAEAFF
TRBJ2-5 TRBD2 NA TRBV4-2 TGTGCCAGCAGCCCTCGCCTAGCGGGGGTACAAGAGACCCAGTACTTC CASSPRLAGVQETQYF
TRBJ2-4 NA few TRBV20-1 TGCAGTGCTACAGGGGAAAAAACCAAAAACATTCAGTACTTC CSATGEKTKNIQYF
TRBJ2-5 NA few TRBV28 TGTGCCAGCAGTTTATCCCGACTACCTCGGTACCAAGAGACCCAGTACTTC CASSLSRLPRYQETQYF
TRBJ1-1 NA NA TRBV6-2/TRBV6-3 TGTGCCAGCAGTCATGCTAATGAAGCTTTCTTT CASSHANEAFF
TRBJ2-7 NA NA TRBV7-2 TGTGCCAGCAGCCCCCAGGAAACCTCCTACGAGCAGTACTTC CASSPQETSYEQYF